The 31 T cell receptor beta chains below all came from one sample that was sequenced in a study of blood T cell repertoires in COVID-19. TCRdb's table, derived via immunoSEQ multiplex PCR, lists solely in-frame clones and lacks some. Of around 150,000 clones listed, around 74% are singletons. Material: peripheral blood. These receptors were obtained from a woman older than 75 with acute or convalescent COVID-19.

The chain employs TRBV6-5 and TRBJ1-3, with D maybe TRBD1 (6 bases). This CDR3 spans 13 amino acids. Germline V gene sequence: CDR1 MNHEY, CDR2 SVGAGI. The V gene lost 8 bases and the J gene lost 4 bases, with 12 bases spanning the gap. The CDR3: CASHTGLGNTIYF. CDR3 nucleotides: TGTGCCAGCCATACAGGGTTAGGAAACACCATATATTTT.

V and J are TRBV5-6 and TRBJ1-3; tentatively, D is TRBD1 (5 bases). From germline, CDR1 is SGHDT and CDR2 YYEEEE. The CDR3 runs 17 residues. The germline V and J ends were trimmed by 1 base and 0 bases, with 14 bases remaining between them. CDR3: CASSLWGLAISGNTIYF. The CDR3 bases are TGTGCCAGCAGCTTGTGGGGCCTCGCAATCTCTGGAAACACCATATATTTT.

This clone was counted a few times. The chain uses TRBV2 and TRBJ1-2; D is perhaps TRBD1 (5 bases). V was pared by 4 bases and J by 5 bases, with 14 bases between. CDR1 is SNHLY and CDR2 is FYNNEI in the germline V gene. This CDR3 is 14 amino acids long. CDR3 protein: CASSVDDRSYGYTF. The CDR3 nucleotides read TGTGCCAGCAGTGTTGATGACAGAAGTTATGGCTACACCTTC.

The J gene is TRBJ2-2, the V gene TRBV27; perhaps TRBD2 as D (6 bases). This CDR3 has 16 amino acids. Germline assignment: CDR1 MNHEY and CDR2 SMNVEV (reference sequence). Deletions cut 6 bases from V and 0 bases from J, with 14 bases between. DNA for the CDR3: TGTGCCAGCAGACGGGGACTCTCCGCGAACACCGGGGAGCTGTTTTTT. It is translated as CASRRGLSANTGELFF.

This chain links TRBV6-5 with TRBJ2-5; D perhaps matches TRBD2 (5 bases). CDR1 is MNHEY and CDR2 is SVGAGI in the germline V gene. Trimming stripped 1 base from V and 1 base from J, with 10 bases between. The CDR3 loop spans 15 amino acids. The CDR3 reads CASSYFAGRQETQYF. CDR3 coding DNA: TGTGCCAGCAGTTACTTCGCGGGTCGCCAAGAGACCCAGTACTTC.

V is TRBV4-2 and J is TRBJ1-2; unclear D gene. Per germline, CDR1 LGHNA and CDR2 YNFKEQ. Between the trimmed V and J ends, which lost 0 bases and 7 bases, there was a span of 12 bases. This CDR3 comprises 14 residues. This CDR3 reads CASSQDRRSTGYTF. The DNA for the CDR3 is TGTGCCAGCAGCCAAGATCGGAGGAGTACTGGCTACACCTTC.

CDR3 amino acids: CASSPGTNGEYVTDTQYF. CDR3 in DNA: TGCGCCAGCAGCCCCGGGACTAACGGGGAGTACGTCACAGATACGCAGTATTTT. This sequence joins TRBV4-3 and TRBJ2-3; the match to TRBD2 covers 7 bases. The J segment lost 2 bases and the V segment lost 4 bases, leaving 15 bases of the junction unmatched. CDR3 length: 18 residues. Germline V lookup: CDR1 LGHNA, CDR2 YSLEER.

This clone was found a few times. This chain connects TRBV4-1 to TRBJ1-1; a weak D match, TRBD1 (5 bases). The CDR3 totals 17 residues. The V end was cut by 0 bases, the J end by 0 bases, with 14 bases between. Per the germline V gene, CDR1 is MGHRA and CDR2 is YSYEKL. In DNA, the CDR3 is TGCGCCAGCAGCCAAGATTTCCGTAGGGGCATGAACACTGAAGCTTTCTTT. Its protein is CASSQDFRRGMNTEAFF.

This clone has at least ten counts. The rearrangement joins TRBV2 to TRBJ2-2; TRBD1 is a possible D gene (6 bases). This CDR3 comprises 15 residues. V lost 1 base, J lost 3 bases, and 9 bases lay in between. Germline V gene sequence: CDR1 SNHLY, CDR2 FYNNEI. The CDR3 nucleotides read TGTGCCAGCAGTGAAGGCAGGGGTCACACCGGGGAGCTGTTTTTT. It specifies CASSEGRGHTGELFF.

V usage is TRBV7-9 and J usage is TRBJ2-6, with TRBD1 matching 7 bases. This CDR3 is 18 amino acids long. V lost 5 bases, J lost 0 bases, and 10 bases stayed unmatched. Germline-derived CDR1 and CDR2 are SEHNR and FQNEAQ (reference sequence). Written as DNA, the CDR3 is TGTGCCAGCAGCCCCGCCGGGACAGTCAACTCTGGGGCCAACGTCCTGACTTTC. It codes for CASSPAGTVNSGANVLTF.

V and J are TRBV5-1 and TRBJ2-7, with TRBD1 matching 7 bases. Germline V gives CDR1 SGHRS, CDR2 YFSETQ. The CDR3 consists of 18 residues. The trim removed 2 bases at V and 2 bases at J, leaving 16 bases unmatched. Here the CDR3 DNA reads TGCGCCAGCAGCTTATCCCCCCGGACAGGAACTTTTACCTACGAGCAGTACTTC. Protein: CASSLSPRTGTFTYEQYF. The entire variable domain, with the rest obtained from reference TRBV5-1 and TRBJ2-7, is as follows: KAGVTQTPRYLIKTRGQQVTLSCSPISGHRSVSWYQQTPGQGLQFLFEYFSETQRNKGNFPGRFSGRQFSNSRSEMNVSTLELGDSALYLCASSLSPRTGTFTYEQYFGPGTRLTVT.

In its sample, this clone was seen many times. V and J are TRBV4-2 and TRBJ2-2, with 14 bases aligning to TRBD2. CDR1 and CDR2 from the germline V gene are LGHNA and YNFKEQ. The CDR3 is 16 amino acids. After removal of 4 bases from V and 7 bases from J, the junction contained 5 bases not matched to a gene. CDR3 residues: CASSRGTSGRGGELFF. The CDR3 DNA is TGTGCCAGCAGCCGGGGGACTAGCGGGAGAGGCGGGGAGCTGTTTTTT.

CDR3 bases: TGTGCCAGCAGCAGCGGGACAGGGGGCACAGATACGCAGTATTTT. Its translation is CASSSGTGGTDTQYF. The gene calls are TRBV7-2 and TRBJ2-3, with 10 bases identical to TRBD1. This CDR3 spans 15 amino acids. V dropped 5 bases and J dropped 1; count of bases not matched to a gene: 3. The germline V gene has CDR1 SGHTA and CDR2 FQGNSA.

This chain's CDR3 is CAWSKGVGQPQHF. The CDR3 coding sequence is TGTGCCTGGAGTAAGGGGGTTGGTCAGCCCCAGCATTTT. The genes are TRBV30 and TRBJ1-5; D perhaps matches TRBD1 (6 bases). In germline, CDR1 is GTSNPN, CDR2 SVGIG (reference sequence). CDR3 length: 13 amino acids. V lost 2 bases to trimming and J lost 6 bases, with 11 bases between them.

This clone came up once. V and J are TRBV5-4 and TRBJ1-6; 8 nucleotides match TRBD1. Trimming cost V 0 bases and J 9 bases; bases outside gene matches: 5. The CDR3 spans 15 residues. The V gene's germline CDR1 is SGHNT and CDR2 YYREEE (reference sequence). The CDR3 DNA sequence: TGTGCCAGCAGCTTGGTACAACAGGGGGTTTCACCCCTCCACTTT. As protein: CASSLVQQGVSPLHF.

This chain uses TRBV5-1 with TRBJ1-2; 7 positions match TRBD1. This CDR3 spans 16 amino acids. CDR1 and CDR2 (germline): SGHRS, YFSETQ. After removal of 0 bases from V and 8 bases from J, the junction contained 13 bases not matched to a gene. CDR3 in DNA: TGCGCCAGCAGCTTGGCTCTGGAACAGGGGCGGAGGGGCTACACCTTC. Amino acids: CASSLALEQGRRGYTF.

The J gene is TRBJ1-5, the V gene TRBV2; no definite D call. The CDR3 consists of 18 residues. V lost 2 bases, J lost 1 base, and 18 bases lay in between. Germline values: CDR1 SNHLY, CDR2 FYNNEI. The CDR3, as DNA: TGTGCCAGCAGTGAACTCCGTGACACAGTGGTAAGCAATCAGCCCCAGCATTTT. This sequence encodes CASSELRDTVVSNQPQHF. The whole variable domain, filled in from reference TRBV2 and TRBJ1-5, reads EPEVTQTPSHQVTQMGQEVILRCVPISNHLYFYWYRQILGQKVEFLVSFYNNEISEKSEIFDDQFSVERPDGSNFTLKIRSTKLEDSAMYFCASSELRDTVVSNQPQHFGDGTRLSIL.

The chain couples TRBV4-3 to TRBJ1-6; unclear D gene. Germline CDR1 is LGHNA and CDR2 is YSLEER. The CDR3 extends over 14 amino acids. V was cut by 3 bases and J by 6 bases, with 9 bases left in between. The CDR3 nucleotides read TGCGCCAGCAGCCAGCGGAGTAGTAATTCACCCCTCCACTTT. Encoded protein: CASSQRSSNSPLHF.

The table lists this clone with a count of one. This rearrangement joins TRBV13 to TRBJ2-3, with a possible D match to TRBD2 (6 bases). Trimming cost V 7 bases and J 3 bases, with 17 bases left between them. The CDR3 consists of 15 residues. The V gene's germline CDR1 is PRHDT and CDR2 FYEKMQ (reference sequence). The CDR3 here is CASNILGGSTDTQYF. CDR3 DNA sequence: TGTGCCAGCAACATCCTGGGAGGTAGTACAGATACGCAGTATTTT.

V and J are TRBV2 and TRBJ2-3; 8 bases map to TRBD1. The CDR3 loop spans 15 amino acids. Germline V CDR1 and CDR2: SNHLY, FYNNEI. V shed 7 bases, J shed 0 bases, and the junction held 6 bases outside the gene matches. The CDR3, as DNA: TGTGCCAGCACCCCGGACAGGGCCAGCACAGATACGCAGTATTTT. This gives the protein CASTPDRASTDTQYF.

The chain employs TRBV27 and TRBJ1-3; 7 nucleotides agree with TRBD1. V dropped 6 bases and J dropped 4; count of bases not matched to a gene: 12. In germline, CDR1 is MNHEY, CDR2 SMNVEV (reference sequence). This CDR3 has 16 amino acids. DNA of the CDR3: TGTGCCAGCAGGCCCGCCTTAGGGGGCCGAGGAAACACCATATATTTT. It translates to CASRPALGGRGNTIYF.

This chain joins TRBV27 and TRBJ1-5; no clear D. Germline V CDR1 and CDR2: MNHEY, SMNVEV (reference sequence). The CDR3 has 15 residues. Deletions cut 6 bases from V and 5 bases from J, with 17 bases between. DNA of the CDR3: TGTGCCAGCAGACCCATGGCAGGTATCGATCAGCCCCAGCATTTT. Translated: CASRPMAGIDQPQHF.

The chain is built from TRBV12-3 or TRBV12-4 and TRBJ1-6; D gene unclear. The V and J ends lost 5 bases and 9 bases respectively, with 8 bases between them. The CDR3 length is 12 residues. The CDR3 DNA sequence: TGTGCCAGCAGTGAGATGAGTTCACCCCTCCACTTT. Translated, it gives CASSEMSSPLHF.

The chain links TRBV6-5 to TRBJ1-1; D not certain. With 7 bases removed from V and 3 bases from J, the gap between germline ends came to 6 bases. The CDR3 has 11 residues. Per germline, CDR1 MNHEY and CDR2 SVGAGI. In DNA form, the CDR3 reads TGTGCCAGCATTTGGCACACTGAAGCTTTCTTT. As protein: CASIWHTEAFF.

V gene TRBV29-1 combines with J gene TRBJ2-4; D perhaps matches TRBD1 (5 bases). The CDR3 spans 11 residues. CDR1 and CDR2 from the germline V gene are SQVTM and ANQGSEA. Trimming removed 3 bases from V and 6 bases from J, with 6 bases in between. The CDR3 region is CSVDDRNIQYF. For the CDR3, the DNA is TGCAGCGTTGATGACAGAAACATTCAGTACTTC.

This rearrangement joins TRBV6-5 to TRBJ1-5; TRBD1 aligns across 8 bases. CDR1 and CDR2 from the germline V gene are MNHEY and SVGAGI. The junction had 7 bases not matched to a gene; V was cut back by 9 bases and J by 6 bases. The CDR3 consists of 13 residues. This CDR3 reads CARPDRGSQPQHF. The CDR3 region has the DNA TGTGCCAGGCCCGACAGGGGCAGTCAGCCCCAGCATTTT.

V and J are TRBV18 and TRBJ2-7; 11 bases are shared with TRBD1. Trimming at V came to 8 bases and at J to 2 bases, leaving 8 bases not matched to a gene. Germline V gene sequence: CDR1 KGHSH, CDR2 LQKENI. The CDR3 contains 15 residues. DNA of the CDR3: TGTGCCAGCACCCTAGGACAGGGGGCAACCTACGAGCAGTACTTC. Its translation: CASTLGQGATYEQYF.

The rearrangement links TRBV5-6 to TRBJ2-1; TRBD2 agrees at 13 bases. This CDR3 is 15 amino acids long. Germline V gives CDR1 SGHDT, CDR2 YYEEEE. The V segment lost 3 bases and the J segment 6 bases; nucleotides outside the gene matches: 3. CDR3 coding DNA: TGTGCCAGCAGCTGGACTAGCGGGAGATTCAATGAGCAGTTCTTC. Amino acid sequence: CASSWTSGRFNEQFF.

The rearrangement uses TRBV19 and TRBJ2-7; 8 nucleotides align to TRBD1. The germline CDR1 and CDR2 sequences are LNHDA and SQIVND (reference sequence). CDR3 length: 14 amino acids. V was clipped by 3 bases and J by 0 bases; unmatched bases: 1. The CDR3 here is CASSIGTGSYEQYF. The CDR3 bases are TGTGCCAGTAGTATTGGGACAGGCTCCTACGAGCAGTACTTC.

V and J are TRBV30 and TRBJ2-4, with 9 bases matching TRBD1. Germline-derived CDR1 and CDR2 are GTSNPN and SVGIG (reference sequence). J gave up 2 bases and V 3 bases, and 11 bases lay outside the gene matches. There are 17 residues in the CDR3. CDR3: CAWSHNLDRGTKNIQYF. As DNA, the CDR3 is TGTGCCTGGAGCCACAACCTGGACAGGGGAACCAAAAACATTCAGTACTTC.

The chain is built from TRBV5-6 and TRBJ2-3; possibly TRBD2 for D (6 bases). There are 14 residues in the CDR3. Germline V gene lookup returns CDR1 SGHDT and CDR2 YYEEEE. V shed 6 bases and J shed 0 bases, with 11 bases lying between them. The CDR3 nucleotides read TGTGCCAGCACCCTTGGGACTAGCACAGATACGCAGTATTTT. Its protein product is CASTLGTSTDTQYF.